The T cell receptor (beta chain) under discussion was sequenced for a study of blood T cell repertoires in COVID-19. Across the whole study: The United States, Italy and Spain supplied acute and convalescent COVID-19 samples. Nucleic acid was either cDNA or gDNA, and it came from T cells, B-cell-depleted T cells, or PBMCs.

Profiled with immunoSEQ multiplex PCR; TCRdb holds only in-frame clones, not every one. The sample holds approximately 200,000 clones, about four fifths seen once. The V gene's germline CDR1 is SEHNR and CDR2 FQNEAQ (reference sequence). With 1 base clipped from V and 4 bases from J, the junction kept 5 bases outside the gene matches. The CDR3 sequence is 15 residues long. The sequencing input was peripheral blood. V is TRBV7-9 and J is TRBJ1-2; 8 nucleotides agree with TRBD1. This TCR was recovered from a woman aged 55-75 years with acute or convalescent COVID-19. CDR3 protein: CASSLEQGVGYGYTF. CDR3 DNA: TGTGCCAGCAGCTTAGAACAGGGGGTAGGCTATGGCTACACCTTC.